What follows are 32 T cell receptor beta chains derived from one specimen sequenced in a study of blood T cell repertoires in COVID-19. Here immunoSEQ multiplex PCR was the method, and the copy in TCRdb shows in-frame clones only, minus some. Altogether 150,000 to 200,000 clones are present, roughly four fifths being singletons, with the ten largest covering 7.6%. Input material: peripheral blood. The receptors derive from a woman in her seventies with COVID-19, enrolled during active disease.

This sequence joins TRBV28 and TRBJ2-2, with 8 bases identical to TRBD2. V dropped 8 bases and J dropped 1; count of bases not matched to a gene: 3. Germline CDR1 MDHEN, CDR2 SYDVKM. This CDR3 comprises 14 residues. The CDR3 DNA is TGTGCCAGCGCCACTAGCGGGAACACCGGGGAGCTGTTTTTT. Its translation is CASATSGNTGELFF. Combining the CDR3 with reference TRBV28 and TRBJ2-2 gives the whole variable domain DVKVTQSSRYLVKRTGEKVFLECVQDMDHENMFWYRQDPGLGLRLIYFSYDVKMKEKGDIPEGYSVSREKKERFSLILESASTNQTSMYLCASATSGNTGELFFGEGSRLTVL.

The V gene is TRBV5-1, the J gene TRBJ2-3; D is possibly TRBD2 (6 bases). In germline, CDR1 is SGHRS, CDR2 YFSETQ. The CDR3 covers 18 residues. Trimming took 0 bases from V and 0 from J, leaving 17 bases between them. CDR3 residues: CASSLGALRGTSTDTQYF. The CDR3 coding sequence is TGCGCCAGCAGCTTGGGGGCCCTACGGGGGACGAGCACAGATACGCAGTATTTT.

The chain employs TRBV12-3 or TRBV12-4 and TRBJ2-2; D unresolved. V was trimmed by 6 bases and J by 5 bases, leaving 7 bases between them. The CDR3 is made up of 12 amino acids. CDR3 nucleotides: TGTGCCAGCAGCCCGAGTACCGGGGAGCTGTTTTTT. It specifies CASSPSTGELFF.

V and J are TRBV10-3 and TRBJ2-5; 9 nucleotides line up with TRBD2. CDR3 length: 15 residues. Trimming cost V 8 bases and J 5 bases; bases outside gene matches: 12. The V gene's germline CDR1 is ENHRY and CDR2 SYGVKD. Here the CDR3 DNA reads TGTGCCATCGCGGGCGGGAGGGCAGGTGAGGAGACCCAGTACTTC. As protein: CAIAGGRAGEETQYF.

The rearrangement joins TRBV5-4 to TRBJ2-2; 7 positions agree with TRBD2. The CDR3 extends over 16 amino acids. CDR1 is SGHNT, CDR2 YYREEE, per germline (reference sequence). V trimming: 4 bases; J trimming: 2 bases; junction bases outside the gene matches: 8. The DNA for the CDR3 is TGTGCCAGCAGCCCGAGAGCGGGGATTAACACCGGGGAGCTGTTTTTT. It translates to CASSPRAGINTGELFF.

CDR3 DNA sequence: TGTGCCAGCACCCTTCCGGGACATACATACGAGCAGTACTTC. As protein: CASTLPGHTYEQYF. The chain recombines TRBV7-2 with TRBJ2-7, with D perhaps TRBD1 (6 bases). V was cut by 7 bases and J by 4 bases, with 17 bases left in between. Per the germline V gene, CDR1 is SGHTA and CDR2 is FQGNSA. The CDR3 is made up of 14 amino acids.

The chain has TRBV3-1 (or the pseudogene TRBV3-2) and TRBJ1-5; no definite D call. This CDR3 region has 14 residues. The germline V and J ends were trimmed by 0 bases and 6 bases, with 9 bases remaining between them. Germline CDR1 reads LGHDT; CDR2 reads YNNKEL (reference sequence). The DNA for the CDR3 is TGTGCCAGCAGCCAAGATTCGGGGTCTCAGCCCCAGCATTTT. This translates into CASSQDSGSQPQHF.

The chain employs TRBV11-2 and TRBJ2-7; 7 bases are a match to TRBD1. Germline V gives CDR1 SGHAT, CDR2 FQNNGV. Trimming at V came to 6 bases and at J to 2 bases, leaving 4 bases not matched to a gene. The CDR3 runs to 13 residues. CDR3 bases: TGTGCCAGCAGACGACAGGGAACCTACGAGCAGTACTTC. This sequence encodes CASRRQGTYEQYF.

V usage is TRBV19 and J usage is TRBJ2-1; 8 nucleotides align to TRBD2. J lost 2 bases, V lost 8 bases, and 5 bases had no gene match. Per the germline V gene, CDR1 is LNHDA and CDR2 is SQIVND (reference sequence). There are 14 residues in the CDR3. The CDR3: CASRRREAYNEQFF. In DNA, the CDR3 is TGTGCCAGTCGACGGCGGGAGGCCTACAATGAGCAGTTCTTC. The full variable domain, completed using reference TRBV19 and TRBJ2-1, is DGGITQSPKYLFRKEGQNVTLSCEQNLNHDAMYWYRQDPGQGLRLIYYSQIVNDFQKGDIAEGYSVSREKKESFPLTVTSAQKNPTAFYLCASRRREAYNEQFFGPGTRLTVL.

The chain recombines TRBV5-4 with TRBJ1-4, with D possibly matching TRBD1 (5 bases). In germline, CDR1 is SGHNT, CDR2 YYREEE (reference sequence). The CDR3 loop spans 15 amino acids. The V gene lost 4 bases and the J gene lost 3 bases, with 13 bases spanning the gap. The CDR3 reads CASSAAGGANEKLFF. The CDR3 bases are TGTGCCAGCAGCGCTGCCGGGGGGGCTAATGAAAAACTGTTTTTT.

This clone has a handful of counts. The CDR3 is CASSPSSRPAYF. For the CDR3, the DNA is TGTGCCAGCAGTCCTTCCTCCAGGCCCGCGTACTTC. This sequence joins TRBV28 and TRBJ2-5, with D unclear. CDR1 is MDHEN, CDR2 SYDVKM, per germline. This CDR3 region has 12 residues. V was clipped by 5 bases and J by 13 bases, with 17 bases between them.

This clone turned up a few times. J is TRBJ2-7 and V is TRBV7-2, with 8 bases that match TRBD2. The CDR3 has 16 residues. Trimming at V came to 1 base and at J to 0 bases, leaving 5 bases not matched to a gene. Germline CDR1 SGHTA, CDR2 FQGNSA. Written as DNA, the CDR3 is TGTGCCAGCAGCTTAGGCCCCAGCGGGAGCTCCTACGAGCAGTACTTC. Protein product: CASSLGPSGSSYEQYF.

The rearrangement uses TRBV3-1 (or the pseudogene TRBV3-2) and TRBJ2-5; 7 bases align to TRBD2. The CDR3 is 14 residues long. J was trimmed by 1 base and V by 4 bases; bases with no gene match: 3. Germline V gene lookup returns CDR1 LGHDT and CDR2 YNNKEL (reference sequence). The CDR3 protein is CASSPLATQETQYF. The CDR3 DNA reads TGTGCCAGCAGCCCACTAGCGACCCAAGAGACCCAGTACTTC.

V is TRBV13 and J is TRBJ2-2, with 8 positions matching TRBD1. The CDR3 is 16 amino acids. V lost 4 bases and J lost 4; bases outside the gene matches: 8. Germline values: CDR1 PRHDT, CDR2 FYEKMQ (reference sequence). This CDR3 reads CASSSLGQGITGELFF. For the CDR3, the DNA is TGTGCCAGCAGCTCTCTCGGACAGGGTATCACCGGGGAGCTGTTTTTT.

This chain uses TRBV11-3 with TRBJ2-1; 8 bases are shared with TRBD1. Germline V gives CDR1 SGHNT, CDR2 YENEEA. This CDR3 is 11 amino acids long. Germline trimming cut 6 bases from V and 12 bases from J; bases unmatched to any gene: 4. Here the CDR3 reads CASSRDRLQFF. The CDR3 DNA follows: TGTGCCAGCAGTCGGGACAGGCTGCAGTTCTTC. The full variable domain, in which reference TRBV11-3 and TRBJ2-1 provide the parts outside the CDR3, is EAGVVQSPRYKIIEKKQPVAFWCNPISGHNTLYWYLQNLGQGPELLIRYENEEAVDDSQLPKDRFSAERLKGVDSTLKIQPAELGDSAVYLCASSRDRLQFFGPGTRLTVL.

This clone was recorded only once. The sample has other DNA sequences that encode this CDR3 too. This rearrangement joins TRBV28 to TRBJ2-7, with TRBD1 as a possible D gene (6 bases). Trimming took off 3 bases at V and 2 bases at J, with 11 bases between the two ends. The CDR3 runs to 14 residues. Per the germline V gene, CDR1 is MDHEN and CDR2 is SYDVKM. CDR3 DNA sequence: TGTGCCAGCAGTTTGTCTCAGGGGCCCTACGAGCAGTACTTC. Encoded protein: CASSLSQGPYEQYF.

This clone was observed once. This chain joins TRBV18 and TRBJ1-5; possible D gene TRBD1, 5 bases. This CDR3 is built from 16 residues. The ends were cut back, 6 bases at V and 4 bases at J, with 19 bases in the middle. CDR1 is KGHSH, CDR2 LQKENI, per germline. This CDR3 reads CASSHQGSFLNQPQHF. DNA of the CDR3: TGTGCCAGCTCGCATCAGGGTTCTTTCTTGAATCAGCCCCAGCATTTT. The full variable domain, with the rest looked up from reference TRBV18 and TRBJ1-5, is NAGVMQNPRHLVRRRGQEARLRCSPMKGHSHVYWYRQLPEEGLKFMVYLQKENIIDESGMPKERFSAEFPKEGPSILRIQQVVRGDSAAYFCASSHQGSFLNQPQHFGDGTRLSIL.

The V and J genes are TRBV5-1 and TRBJ1-2, with TRBD1 matching 7 bases. The V gene end was trimmed by 0 bases and the J gene end by 5 bases; junction bases not matched to a gene: 7. The germline CDR1 and CDR2 sequences are SGHRS and YFSETQ. The CDR3 length is 15 residues. This CDR3 is CASSLGGTVTYGYTF. The CDR3 bases are TGCGCCAGCAGCTTGGGAGGGACAGTTACTTATGGCTACACCTTC.

The chain has TRBV7-6 and TRBJ2-2, with 11 bases matching TRBD2. Germline CDR1 is SGHVS and CDR2 is FNYEAQ. The CDR3 runs to 18 residues. V lost 5 bases, J lost 4 bases, and 12 bases stayed unmatched. The DNA for the CDR3 is TGTGCCAGCAGCCCACTAGGGGCCGGGACTAGCGGCACCGGGGAGCTGTTTTTT. Translating it yields CASSPLGAGTSGTGELFF.

The J gene is TRBJ2-2, the V gene TRBV5-1; D might be TRBD1 (6 bases). The CDR3 totals 16 residues. CDR1 is SGHRS and CDR2 is YFSETQ in the germline V gene. The ends were cut back, 0 bases at V and 4 bases at J, with 13 bases in the middle. In DNA form, the CDR3 reads TGCGCCAGCAGCTTGGCTGGACAGCCCGGCACCGGGGAGCTGTTTTTT. Translated: CASSLAGQPGTGELFF.

The V call is TRBV5-1, the J call TRBJ2-4; TRBD2 matches at 7 bases. V shed 3 bases, J shed 8 bases, and the junction held 8 bases outside the gene matches. The germline CDR1 and CDR2 sequences are SGHRS and YFSETQ. The CDR3 totals 14 residues. CDR3 in amino acids: CASSWGGNGDIQYF. The DNA for the CDR3 is TGCGCCAGCAGCTGGGGAGGGAACGGTGACATTCAGTACTTC. Supplemented by reference TRBV5-1 and TRBJ2-4, the full variable domain reads KAGVTQTPRYLIKTRGQQVTLSCSPISGHRSVSWYQQTPGQGLQFLFEYFSETQRNKGNFPGRFSGRQFSNSRSEMNVSTLELGDSALYLCASSWGGNGDIQYFGAGTRLSVL.

The rearrangement links TRBV29-1 to TRBJ2-3; 10 bases match TRBD2. Trimming took 4 bases from V and 4 from J; bases not matched to a gene: 17. Germline CDR1 SQVTM, CDR2 ANQGSEA. The CDR3 spans 18 residues. The CDR3 here is CSVGGESGRATGADTQYF. For the CDR3, the DNA is TGCAGCGTTGGAGGGGAGAGCGGGAGGGCCACTGGGGCAGATACGCAGTATTTT.

In this sample, this clone turned up once. V usage is TRBV5-4 and J usage is TRBJ2-7; 7 positions match TRBD1. V was clipped by 1 base and J by 2 bases; unmatched bases: 6. CDR1 and CDR2 (germline): SGHNT, YYREEE (reference sequence). The CDR3 is 15 residues long. The chain's CDR3 is CASSLPIGTAYEQYF. DNA of the CDR3: TGTGCCAGCAGCTTGCCCATAGGGACAGCCTACGAGCAGTACTTC.

This clone has only a few counts. The genes are TRBV7-2 and TRBJ2-5, with 9 bases that match TRBD2. The CDR3 length is 15 residues. CDR1 and CDR2 from the germline V gene are SGHTA and FQGNSA. V lost 5 bases to trimming and J lost 4 bases; unmatched junction nucleotides: 8. CDR3 amino acids: CASSPPGLARETQYF. DNA of the CDR3: TGTGCCAGCAGCCCCCCGGGACTAGCTCGAGAGACCCAGTACTTC. The full variable domain, with the rest looked up from reference TRBV7-2 and TRBJ2-5, is GAGVSQSPSNKVTEKGKDVELRCDPISGHTALYWYRQSLGQGLEFLIYFQGNSAPDKSGLPSDRFSAERTGGSVSTLTIQRTQQEDSAVYLCASSPPGLARETQYFGPGTRLLVL.

The chain has TRBV3-1 (or the pseudogene TRBV3-2) and TRBJ2-3; possibly TRBD1 for D (5 bases). V lost 4 bases and J 1 base, leaving 6 bases between the germline ends. The CDR3 totals 13 residues. Germline CDR1 and CDR2: LGHDT and YNNKEL (reference sequence). CDR3 sequence reads: CASSLRGTDTQYF. The CDR3 DNA follows: TGTGCCAGCAGCCTCAGGGGCACAGATACGCAGTATTTT.

V is TRBV28 and J is TRBJ2-1; D gene ambiguous. V lost 5 bases, J lost 13 bases, and 15 bases lay in between. Germline V CDR1 and CDR2: MDHEN, SYDVKM. CDR3 size: 12 residues. CDR3 DNA: TGTGCCAGCAGTGCCGGGTCACCCGGCCAGTTCTTC. Its translation is CASSAGSPGQFF.

V usage is TRBV5-5 and J usage is TRBJ1-1, with D hard to call. CDR3 length: 14 amino acids. Trimming took off 3 bases at V and 0 bases at J, with 9 bases between the two ends. Germline V gene lookup returns CDR1 SGHKS and CDR2 YYEKEE (reference sequence). In DNA form, the CDR3 reads TGTGCCAGCAGCTCAGGAGGGATGAACACTGAAGCTTTCTTT. The encoded protein is CASSSGGMNTEAFF.

This clone was observed a handful of times. This chain uses TRBV6-2 or TRBV6-3 with TRBJ2-1; TRBD2 aligns across 8 bases. CDR3 length: 16 amino acids. V gave up 1 base and J gave up 7 bases; unmatched junction bases: 9. Germline CDR1 reads MNHEY; CDR2 reads SVGEGT. The CDR3 bases are TGTGCCAGCAGTTACTTCGCTAGCGGGCGTAGTAATGAGCAGTTCTTC. It translates to CASSYFASGRSNEQFF.

This clone was observed a single time. The rearrangement uses TRBV5-1 and TRBJ2-7, with 9 bases identical to TRBD1. Germline values: CDR1 SGHRS, CDR2 YFSETQ. CDR3 length: 16 residues. Unmatched junction bases numbered 9, after V lost 2 bases and J lost 3 bases. As DNA, the CDR3 is TGCGCCAGCAGCTTAACGGGACAGGGAGGCGGCTACGAGCAGTACTTC. It yields the protein CASSLTGQGGGYEQYF.

The chain links TRBV27 to TRBJ1-4, with 7 bases lining up with TRBD1. Losses at the gene ends were 5 bases for V and 2 bases for J; bases not matched to a gene: 5. This CDR3 is built from 15 residues. CDR1 and CDR2 from the germline V gene are MNHEY and SMNVEV (reference sequence). The CDR3 DNA reads TGTGCCAGCAGTACTCAGGGGGTGACTAATGAAAAACTGTTTTTT. Encoded protein: CASSTQGVTNEKLFF. The full variable domain, completed using reference TRBV27 and TRBJ1-4, is EAQVTQNPRYLITVTGKKLTVTCSQNMNHEYMSWYRQDPGLGLRQIYYSMNVEVTDKGDVPEGYKVSRKEKRNFPLILESPSPNQTSLYFCASSTQGVTNEKLFFGSGTQLSVL.

V usage is TRBV6-2 or TRBV6-3 and J usage is TRBJ2-3; D may be TRBD1 (5 bases). The V end lost 0 bases, the J end lost 2 bases, and 15 bases lay between the germline ends. CDR1 and CDR2 (germline): MNHEY, SVGEGT. This CDR3 spans 17 amino acids. CDR3 nucleotides: TGTGCCAGCAGTTACTCGATGGGGCTTCCTGACACAGATACGCAGTATTTT. It specifies CASSYSMGLPDTDTQYF.

This clone showed up just once. The chain has TRBV19 and TRBJ2-7; maybe TRBD2 (6 bases). Trimming shortened V by 5 bases and J by 4 bases, and 18 bases separated the two germline ends. The CDR3 is made up of 15 amino acids. From germline, CDR1 is LNHDA and CDR2 SQIVND (reference sequence). CDR3 DNA: TGTGCCAGTAGTGTCTCCGGCATGGGGAGGTACGAGCAGTACTTC. It yields the protein CASSVSGMGRYEQYF.